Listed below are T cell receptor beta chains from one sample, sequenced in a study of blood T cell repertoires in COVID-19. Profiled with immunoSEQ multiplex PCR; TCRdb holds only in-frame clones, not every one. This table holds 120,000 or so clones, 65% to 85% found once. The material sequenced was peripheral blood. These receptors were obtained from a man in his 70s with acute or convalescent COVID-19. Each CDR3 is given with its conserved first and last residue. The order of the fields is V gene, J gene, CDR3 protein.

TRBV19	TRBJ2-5	CASSIVGGRGETQYF
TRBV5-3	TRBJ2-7	CARSETVLSLGEQYF
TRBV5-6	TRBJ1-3	CASCTGGGRAGNTIYF
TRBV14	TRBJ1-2	CASSLGLNRDLYGYTF
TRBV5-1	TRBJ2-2	CASSPGLAGGPTTGELFF
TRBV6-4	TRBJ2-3	CASSPGAGGPDTQYF
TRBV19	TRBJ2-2	CASSIRDSTGELFF
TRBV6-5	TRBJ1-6	CASRAGFNSPLHF
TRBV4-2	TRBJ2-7	CASSQTVDRLYEQYF
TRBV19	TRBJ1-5	CASSIGRYGWAYNQPQHF
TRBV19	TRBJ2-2	CASSTLTGRTGELFF
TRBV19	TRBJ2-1	CASRTSGGSQFF
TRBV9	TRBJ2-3	CASSVGRGGTDTQYF
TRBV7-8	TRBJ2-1	CASSPRTGTYNEQFF
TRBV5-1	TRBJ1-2	CASSLGGRQGDGYTF
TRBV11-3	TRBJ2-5	CASTITGTGPKETQYF
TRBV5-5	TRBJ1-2	CASSPRVDYGYTF
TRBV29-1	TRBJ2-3	CSVLQGADTQYF
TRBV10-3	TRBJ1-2	CAISGGQGVNYGYTF
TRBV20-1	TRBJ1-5	CSASAGNQPQHF
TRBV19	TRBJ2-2	CASNLATGELFF
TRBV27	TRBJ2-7	CASSAHRGRRSDYYEQYF